This T cell receptor beta chain was profiled in a study of neurological immune-mediated disorders. Trimming shortened V by 2 bases and J by 6 bases, and 10 bases separated the two germline ends. This CDR3 has 14 amino acids. Whole-study results and caveats: None of the CDR3 amino acid sequences of expanded clones were shared across subjects, and this suggested private repertoires in all groups.

TCRdb reanalysed the 5' RACE reads using MiXCR and keeps one entry per CDR3 protein. The data contain about 59,000 distinct CDR3 sequences, 3% to 4.5% of them seen just once; the ten biggest clones take up 3.1%. This clonotype was recorded at least ten times. Its antigen is still unknown. The material sequenced was PBMCs. The TCR was taken from a woman in her 30s with multiple sclerosis. This chain links TRBV12-3 or TRBV12-4 with TRBJ2-2; a weak D match, TRBD2 (5 bases). The DNA for the CDR3 is TGTGCCAGCAGTTTATGGGAGCAGGCCGGGGAGCTGTTTTTT. It translates to CASSLWEQAGELFF.